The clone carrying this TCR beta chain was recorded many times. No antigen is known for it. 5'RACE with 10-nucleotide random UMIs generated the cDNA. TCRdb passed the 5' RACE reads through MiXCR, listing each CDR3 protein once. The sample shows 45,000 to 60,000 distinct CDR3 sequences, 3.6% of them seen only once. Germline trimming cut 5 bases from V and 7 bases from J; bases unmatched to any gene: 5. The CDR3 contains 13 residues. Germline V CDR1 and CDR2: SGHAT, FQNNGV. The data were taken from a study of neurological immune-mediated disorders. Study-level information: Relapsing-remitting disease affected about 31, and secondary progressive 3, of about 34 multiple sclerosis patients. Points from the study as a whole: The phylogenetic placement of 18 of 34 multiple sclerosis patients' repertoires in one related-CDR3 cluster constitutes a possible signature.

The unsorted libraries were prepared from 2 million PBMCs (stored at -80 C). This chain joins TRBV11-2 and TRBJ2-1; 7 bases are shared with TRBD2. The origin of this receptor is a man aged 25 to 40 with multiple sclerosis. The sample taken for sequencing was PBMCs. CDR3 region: CASSGDGGNEQFF. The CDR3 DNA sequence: TGTGCCAGCAGCGGGGACGGGGGGAATGAGCAGTTCTTC.